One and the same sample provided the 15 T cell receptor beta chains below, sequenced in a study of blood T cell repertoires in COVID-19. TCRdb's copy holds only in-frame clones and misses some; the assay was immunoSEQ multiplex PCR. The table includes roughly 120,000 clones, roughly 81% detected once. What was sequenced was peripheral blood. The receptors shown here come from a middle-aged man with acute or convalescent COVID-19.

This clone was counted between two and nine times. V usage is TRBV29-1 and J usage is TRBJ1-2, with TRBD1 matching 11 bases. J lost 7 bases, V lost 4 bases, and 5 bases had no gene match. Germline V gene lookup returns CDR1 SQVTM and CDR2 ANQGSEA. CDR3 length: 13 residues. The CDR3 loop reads CSVGVDRGPGYTF. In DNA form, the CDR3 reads TGCAGCGTTGGGGTGGACAGGGGGCCTGGCTACACCTTC.

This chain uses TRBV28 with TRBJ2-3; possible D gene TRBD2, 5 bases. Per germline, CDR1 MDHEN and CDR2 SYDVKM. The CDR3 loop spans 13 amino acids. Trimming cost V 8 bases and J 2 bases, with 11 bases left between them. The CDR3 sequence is CASQVGVTDTQYF. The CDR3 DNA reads TGTGCCAGCCAAGTCGGGGTCACAGATACGCAGTATTTT.

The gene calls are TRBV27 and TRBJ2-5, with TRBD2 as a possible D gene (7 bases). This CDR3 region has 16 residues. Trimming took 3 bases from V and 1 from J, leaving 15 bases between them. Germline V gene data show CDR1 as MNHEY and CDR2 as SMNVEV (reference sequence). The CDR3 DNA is TGTGCCAGCAGTTTCCTGGGGGGGCTAGCCCAAGAGACCCAGTACTTC. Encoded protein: CASSFLGGLAQETQYF.

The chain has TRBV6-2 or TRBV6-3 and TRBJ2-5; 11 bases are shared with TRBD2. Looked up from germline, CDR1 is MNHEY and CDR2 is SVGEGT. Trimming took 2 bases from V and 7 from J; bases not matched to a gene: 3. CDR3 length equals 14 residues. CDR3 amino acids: CASSYGLAGGTQYF. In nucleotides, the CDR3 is TGTGCCAGCAGTTACGGGCTAGCGGGGGGGACCCAGTACTTC.

DNA of the CDR3: TGTGCCAGCAGCCGACAGAATGAAAAACTGTTTTTT. This encodes CASSRQNEKLFF. V is TRBV3-1 (or the pseudogene TRBV3-2) and J is TRBJ1-4; a possible D gene is TRBD1 (5 bases). From germline, CDR1 is LGHDT and CDR2 YNNKEL (reference sequence). This CDR3 contains 12 residues. V lost 4 bases and J lost 5, with 5 bases in between.

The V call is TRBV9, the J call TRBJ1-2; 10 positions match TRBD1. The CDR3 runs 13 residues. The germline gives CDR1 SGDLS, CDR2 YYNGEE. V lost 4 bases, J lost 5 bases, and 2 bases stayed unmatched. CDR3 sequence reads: CASSSGQGYGYTF. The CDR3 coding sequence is TGTGCCAGCAGCTCGGGACAGGGGTATGGCTACACCTTC.

The CDR3 sequence: CASSLSRDYNEQFF. In nucleotides, the CDR3 is TGTGCCAGCAGCTTGAGTCGGGACTACAATGAGCAGTTCTTC. The J gene is TRBJ2-1, the V gene TRBV5-5; TRBD2 is a possible D gene (5 bases). V gave up 1 base and J gave up 3 bases, with 8 bases separating them. Germline V CDR1 and CDR2: SGHKS, YYEKEE (reference sequence). The CDR3 consists of 14 residues. The full variable domain, completed using reference TRBV5-5 and TRBJ2-1, is DAGVTQSPTHLIKTRGQQVTLRCSPISGHKSVSWYQQVLGQGPQFIFQYYEKEERGRGNFPDRFSARQFPNYSSELNVNALLLGDSALYLCASSLSRDYNEQFFGPGTRLTVL.

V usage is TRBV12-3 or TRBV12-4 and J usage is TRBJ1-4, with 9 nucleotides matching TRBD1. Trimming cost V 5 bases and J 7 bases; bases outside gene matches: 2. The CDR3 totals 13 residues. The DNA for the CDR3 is TGTGCCAGCAGTACAGGGGGCATTGAAAAACTGTTTTTT. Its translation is CASSTGGIEKLFF.

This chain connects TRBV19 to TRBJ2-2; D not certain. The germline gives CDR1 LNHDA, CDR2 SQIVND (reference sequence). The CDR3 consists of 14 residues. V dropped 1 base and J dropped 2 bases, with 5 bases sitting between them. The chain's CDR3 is CASSIGTNTGELFF. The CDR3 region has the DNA TGTGCCAGTAGTATAGGAACAAACACCGGGGAGCTGTTTTTT.

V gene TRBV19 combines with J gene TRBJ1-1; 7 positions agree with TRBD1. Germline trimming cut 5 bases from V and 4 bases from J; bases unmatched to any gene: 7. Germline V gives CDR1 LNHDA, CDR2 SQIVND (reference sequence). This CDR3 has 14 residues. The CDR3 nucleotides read TGTGCCAGTAGTCCCCGACAGGGATTCACTGAAGCTTTCTTT. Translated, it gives CASSPRQGFTEAFF.

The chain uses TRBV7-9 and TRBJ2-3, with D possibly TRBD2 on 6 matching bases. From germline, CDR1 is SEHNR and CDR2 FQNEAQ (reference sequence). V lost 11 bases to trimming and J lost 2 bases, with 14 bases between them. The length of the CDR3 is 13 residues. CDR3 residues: CASKGGYTDTQYF. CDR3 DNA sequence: TGTGCCTCGAAGGGAGGCTACACAGATACGCAGTATTTT.

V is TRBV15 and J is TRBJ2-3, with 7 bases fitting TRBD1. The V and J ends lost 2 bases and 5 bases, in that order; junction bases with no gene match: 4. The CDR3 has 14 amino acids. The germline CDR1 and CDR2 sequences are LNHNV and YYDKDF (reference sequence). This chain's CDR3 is CATSRYRGVDTQYF. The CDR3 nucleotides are TGTGCCACCAGCAGATACAGGGGCGTAGATACGCAGTATTTT.

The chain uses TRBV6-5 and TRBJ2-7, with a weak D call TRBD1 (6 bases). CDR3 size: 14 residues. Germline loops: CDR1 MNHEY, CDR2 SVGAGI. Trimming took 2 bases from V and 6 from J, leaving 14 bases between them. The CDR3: CASSYDTMGAEQYF. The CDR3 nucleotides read TGTGCCAGCAGTTACGACACCATGGGGGCCGAGCAGTACTTC.

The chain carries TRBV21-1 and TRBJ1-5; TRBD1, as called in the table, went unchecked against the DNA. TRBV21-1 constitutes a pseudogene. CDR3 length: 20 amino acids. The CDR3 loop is CASSAMGQLLGTYSNQPQHF. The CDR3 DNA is TGTGCCAGCAGCGCAATGGGACAGCTCCTCGGGACCTATAGCAATCAGCCCCAGCATTTT.

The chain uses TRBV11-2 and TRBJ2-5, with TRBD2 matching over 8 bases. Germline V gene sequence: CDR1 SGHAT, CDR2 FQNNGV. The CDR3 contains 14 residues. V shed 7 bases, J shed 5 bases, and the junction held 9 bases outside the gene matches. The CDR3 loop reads CASTTYGGRETQYF. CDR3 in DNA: TGTGCCAGCACCACATATGGCGGGAGGGAGACCCAGTACTTC.